In its sample, the clone carrying this T cell receptor beta chain was seen many times. This sample was taken from a study of blood T cells in healthy people across ages. A second about 6 to 12 cycle PCR used barcoded and J-beta primers. MiXCR, applied by TCRdb to the 5' RACE reads, yields one record per CDR3 protein. The sample contains about 700,000 distinct CDR3 sequences, approximately 29% of which appear only once. J lost 3 bases, V lost 4 bases, and 1 base had no gene match. The CDR3 covers 14 residues. CDR1 ENHRY and CDR2 SYGVKD come from the germline V gene. Sample: blood. The chain carries TRBV10-3 and TRBJ2-5; 11 bases agree with TRBD2. The clonotype comes from a woman aged 80 or over in good health. CDR3 nucleotide sequence: TGTGCCATCAGTGGACTAGCGGGGAAAGAGACCCAGTACTTC. Its protein product is CAISGLAGKETQYF.